Shown below are 5 T cell receptor beta chains from a single sample sequenced in a study of sequential checkpoint blockade in melanoma. This table comes from immunoSEQ multiplex PCR, and its TCRdb copy is limited to in-frame clones, with some not included. The sample has some 18,000 clones, roughly two thirds seen once. This sample's treatment: randomized to nivolumab then ipilimumab (arm A) or the reverse (arm B). Sample: tumor tissue (inferred from file names), taken from a patient given nivolumab and ipilimumab in sequence. The receptors stem from a human donor with melanoma.

The genes are TRBV28 and TRBJ2-3; 7 bases match TRBD2. The germline CDR1 and CDR2 sequences are MDHEN and SYDVKM. V was pared by 8 bases and J by 2 bases, with 10 bases of the junction left unmatched. The CDR3 runs to 15 residues. The CDR3 nucleotides read TGTGCCAGCCGCCCGGGGGGAGTCAACACAGATACGCAGTATTTT. This translates into CASRPGGVNTDTQYF.

The genes are TRBV7-5 and TRBJ1-2; TRBD1 is taken as the D call from the table, unchecked against the DNA. TRBV7-5 is given as a pseudogene. CDR3 length: 15 amino acids. The CDR3 bases are TGTGCCAGCAGCCTCGGACATTCTACTAACTATGGCTACACCTTC. As protein: CASSLGHSTNYGYTF.

The chain couples TRBV28 to TRBJ1-1, with a tentative D call TRBD1 (5 bases). The V and J ends lost 8 bases and 5 bases respectively, with 18 bases between them. Germline CDR1 reads MDHEN; CDR2 reads SYDVKM. The CDR3 has 14 amino acids. DNA for the CDR3: TGTGCCAGCCCACCGAAGGGGCACAGGACTGAAGCTTTCTTT. Its protein product is CASPPKGHRTEAFF.

The CDR3 region is CSAIAVTNTGELFF. In nucleotides, the CDR3 is TGCAGCGCGATAGCGGTCACGAACACCGGGGAGCTGTTTTTT. The rearrangement uses TRBV29-1 and TRBJ2-2; D possibly corresponds to TRBD2 (6 bases). The CDR3 is 14 residues long. Germline V lookup: CDR1 SQVTM, CDR2 ANQGSEA. V lost 7 bases and J lost 0, with 12 bases in between.

The genes are TRBV6-8 and TRBJ2-1; 13 nucleotides line up with TRBD2. The CDR3 runs 15 residues. The germline CDR1 and CDR2 sequences are MNHGY and SAAAGT. The J segment lost 6 bases and the V segment lost 5 bases, leaving 4 bases of the junction unmatched. The CDR3, as DNA: TGTGCCAGCAGTGGACTAGCGGGAGACCCCAATGAGCAGTTCTTC. Residues: CASSGLAGDPNEQFF.